This T cell receptor beta chain emerged from a study of response to subunit inactivated influenza vaccine. Using its own MiXCR run on the RT-PCR reads, TCRdb lists one record per CDR3 protein. The top ten hold about 11% of the sample, which has more than 450,000 distinct CDR3 sequences, about 11% seen once. The CDR3 length is 14 residues. Looked up from germline, CDR1 is LNHDA and CDR2 is SQIVND (reference sequence). The V and J ends lost 3 bases and 9 bases, in that order; junction bases with no gene match: 8. This same sample was also taken into another study, of T cells expressing NK-cell markers. From that paper: A 5'RACE template switching approach incorporating UMIs was used to make TCR beta cDNA.

Sequenced here: PBMCs from blood, sampled on the day of vaccination. V and J are TRBV19 and TRBJ1-5, with TRBD1 identical over 7 bases. The origin of this receptor is a man in his fifties who received an inactivated influenza vaccine. The CDR3 is CASSIGDREGPQHF. CDR3 DNA sequence: TGTGCCAGTAGTATCGGAGACAGGGAAGGGCCCCAGCATTTT.